One sample yielded the 2 T cell receptor beta chains listed below, sequenced in a study of T-cell reconstitution after alpha-beta-depleted transplantation in children. Unique molecular identifiers tagged the TCRbeta library. TCRdb analysed the PCR reads with MiXCR anew, one entry per CDR3 protein. The data show about 340,000 distinct CDR3 sequences, about 9.3% seen once. The sample here was PBMCs from the stem cell graft donor, taken from the stem cell graft. These receptors were taken from a human donor who donated a stem cell graft to a child with acute lymphoblastic leukemia.

This clonotype turned up a few times. The CDR3 DNA reads as TGTGCCAGCAGTTTAGTTGGGGGGGCAATCTATGGCTACACCTTC. This encodes CASSLVGGAIYGYTF. The chain employs TRBV12-3 or TRBV12-4 and TRBJ1-2; TRBD1 is a possible D gene (6 bases). CDR3 length equals 15 residues. V lost 1 base and J lost 4, with 13 bases in between.

In its sample, this clonotype was seen a few times. V is TRBV12-3 or TRBV12-4 and J is TRBJ1-5; 8 positions match TRBD1. Trimming took 4 bases from V and 1 from J; bases not matched to a gene: 3. The CDR3 sequence is 15 residues long. Here the CDR3 reads CASSSTGVSNQPQHF. The DNA for the CDR3 is TGTGCCAGCAGTTCGACAGGGGTCAGCAATCAGCCCCAGCATTTT.